The clone carrying this TCR beta chain came up many times. This entry is derived from a study of T-cell reconstitution after alpha-beta-depleted transplantation in children. Unique molecular identifiers featured in how the TCRbeta library was prepared. TCRdb analysed the PCR reads with MiXCR anew, one entry per CDR3 protein. Among around 600,000 distinct CDR3 sequences listed, roughly a tenth were seen once. Germline V gene sequence: CDR1 DFQATT, CDR2 SNEGSKA (reference sequence). This CDR3 is 15 amino acids long. J lost 3 bases, V lost 0 bases, and 1 base had no gene match. The sample was PBMCs from the stem cell graft donor, taken from the stem cell graft. The chain carries TRBV20-1 and TRBJ2-3, with 12 bases lining up with TRBD2. This sequence originates from a human donor who donated a stem cell graft to a child with acute myeloid leukemia. The CDR3 protein is CSARDGTSGTDTQYF. The CDR3 DNA reads TGCAGTGCTAGAGATGGGACTAGCGGGACAGATACGCAGTATTTT.